The 30 T cell receptor beta chains in this list originate from one sample, sequenced in a study of OX40 agonist ivuxolimab in advanced cancers. The repertoire was sequenced with immunoSEQ multiplex PCR; TCRdb's copy has only in-frame clones and lacks some. The sample contains about 1,200 clones, 76% of which appear only once. Sample collection occurred in a trial of the OX40 agonist ivuxolimab. The receptors were sampled from an adult with an advanced solid tumor such as melanoma, head and neck, liver or kidney cancer.

V is TRBV29-1 and J is TRBJ1-1; tentative D call: TRBD1 (6 bases). The germline CDR1 and CDR2 sequences are SQVTM and ANQGSEA. There are 13 residues in the CDR3. The V end lost 7 bases, the J end lost 1 base, and 13 bases lay between the germline ends. The CDR3 DNA is TGCAGCGCCCGGGGGGCCTCGAACACTGAAGCTTTCTTT. This encodes CSARGASNTEAFF. Combining the CDR3 with reference TRBV29-1 and TRBJ1-1 gives the whole variable domain SAVISQKPSRDICQRGTSLTIQCQVDSQVTMMFWYRQQPGQSLTLIATANQGSEATYESGFVIDKFPISRPNLTFSTLTVSNMSPEDSSIYLCSARGASNTEAFFGQGTRLTVV.

The chain employs TRBV19 and TRBJ2-5; possibly TRBD2 for D (5 bases). Germline-derived CDR1 and CDR2 are LNHDA and SQIVND (reference sequence). The CDR3 sequence is 14 residues long. With 4 bases removed from V and 5 bases from J, the gap between germline ends came to 14 bases. The CDR3 sequence is CASSTHGVRETQYF. The CDR3 bases are TGTGCCAGTAGTACCCACGGGGTGAGGGAGACCCAGTACTTC.

This clone has a single count. The chain couples TRBV11-3 to TRBJ1-2; possibly TRBD1 for D (5 bases). This CDR3 comprises 15 residues. With 3 bases removed from V and 3 bases from J, the gap between germline ends came to 14 bases. Per germline, CDR1 SGHNT and CDR2 YENEEA. The DNA of the CDR3 is TGTGCCAGCAGCTTGGGCGCGGACACCTACTATGGCTACACCTTC. Protein sequence: CASSLGADTYYGYTF.

V gene TRBV6-8 combines with J gene TRBJ1-2; no clear D. The germline V and J ends were trimmed by 2 bases and 0 bases, with 13 bases remaining between them. The V gene's germline CDR1 is MNHGY and CDR2 SAAAGT. The CDR3 consists of 16 residues. CDR3 in amino acids: CASSYPPQAPNYGYTF. The CDR3 DNA reads TGTGCCAGCAGTTACCCTCCGCAGGCCCCTAACTATGGCTACACCTTC.

This rearrangement joins TRBV6-8 to TRBJ1-1; TRBD1 matches at 7 bases. The CDR3 extends over 16 amino acids. The V gene end was trimmed by 1 base and the J gene end by 11 bases; junction bases not matched to a gene: 16. Germline CDR1 and CDR2: MNHGY and SAAAGT. This CDR3 is CASSYFDLVEGAEAFF. The DNA for the CDR3 is TGTGCCAGCAGTTACTTCGACTTGGTGGAGGGGGCGGAGGCTTTCTTT.

The chain has TRBV19 and TRBJ2-5; TRBD1 or TRBD2 may be the D gene (5 bases each). The CDR3 totals 15 residues. The germline CDR1 and CDR2 sequences are LNHDA and SQIVND (reference sequence). Trimming removed 2 bases from V and 0 bases from J, with 10 bases in between. The CDR3 loop reads CASSIYRDHQETQYF. The DNA for the CDR3 is TGTGCCAGTAGTATATACCGGGACCACCAAGAGACCCAGTACTTC.

The rearrangement links TRBV11-3 to TRBJ2-5; the match to TRBD2 covers 11 bases. Trimming took 5 bases from V and 5 from J; bases not matched to a gene: 4. The V gene's germline CDR1 is SGHNT and CDR2 YENEEA. The CDR3 loop spans 14 amino acids. The CDR3 DNA reads TGTGCCAGCAGCACTAGCGGGGGCGCGGAGACCCAGTACTTC. Amino acids: CASSTSGGAETQYF.

This clone was found a few times. The V gene is TRBV11-3, the J gene TRBJ2-2; D gene ambiguous. This CDR3 has 15 amino acids. The germline gives CDR1 SGHNT, CDR2 YENEEA. V gave up 5 bases and J gave up 1 base, with 11 bases separating them. Written as DNA, the CDR3 is TGTGCCAGCAGCCCTCTCAGAGGGAACACCGGGGAGCTGTTTTTT. Translation: CASSPLRGNTGELFF.

This chain joins TRBV19 and TRBJ2-1; maybe TRBD2 (6 bases). The CDR3 covers 15 residues. V lost 5 bases to trimming and J lost 7 bases, with 18 bases between them. Germline CDR1 LNHDA, CDR2 SQIVND (reference sequence). CDR3 sequence reads: CASSPAGGADNEQFF. CDR3 nucleotide sequence: TGTGCCAGTAGTCCGGCTGGCGGGGCCGATAATGAGCAGTTCTTC.

As DNA, the CDR3 is TGTGCCAGCACGAGGGCAGGTTCGAACACTGAAGCTTTCTTT. Translating gives CASTRAGSNTEAFF. The chain recombines TRBV6-8 with TRBJ1-1; D gene ambiguous. CDR1 is MNHGY and CDR2 is SAAAGT in the germline V gene. The CDR3 runs to 14 residues. V was shortened by 7 bases and J by 1 base, with 13 bases between the two germline ends.

The rearrangement joins TRBV6-8 to TRBJ2-1; 10 bases fit TRBD2. V was pared by 4 bases and J by 3 bases, with 3 bases of the junction left unmatched. This CDR3 spans 15 amino acids. In germline, CDR1 is MNHGY, CDR2 SAAAGT. This CDR3 reads CASSFSGGLYNEQFF. The CDR3 DNA reads as TGTGCCAGCAGTTTTAGCGGGGGGCTCTACAATGAGCAGTTCTTC.

J is TRBJ2-3 and V is TRBV12-5; 10 nucleotides match TRBD2. The CDR3 is 17 amino acids. CDR1 is LGHNT, CDR2 FRNRAP, per germline. The CDR3 DNA sequence: TGTGCCAGCTGCTCAGATTGGGGACTAGCGATCACAGATACGCAGTATTTT. It specifies CASCSDWGLAITDTQYF.

The J gene is TRBJ2-1, the V gene TRBV7-8; D remains ambiguous. CDR1 is SGHVS, CDR2 FQNEAQ, per germline. The length of the CDR3 is 13 residues. V lost 1 base and J 6 bases, leaving 7 bases between the germline ends. CDR3 sequence (DNA): TGTGCCAGCAGCTTAGTCGGTGGCAATGAGCAGTTCTTC. Protein sequence: CASSLVGGNEQFF. Based on the CDR3 plus reference TRBV7-8 and TRBJ2-1, the full variable domain is GAGVSQSPRYKVAKRGQDVALRCDPISGHVSLFWYQQALGQGPEFLTYFQNEAQLDKSGLPSDRFFAERPEGSVSTLKIQRTQQEDSAVYLCASSLVGGNEQFFGPGTRLTVL.

The chain uses TRBV28 and TRBJ2-3, with D perhaps matching TRBD2 (6 bases). The CDR3 runs to 16 residues. V was shortened by 5 bases and J by 2 bases, with 17 bases between the two germline ends. The germline gives CDR1 MDHEN, CDR2 SYDVKM. CDR3 loop: CASSPLGGSPTDTQYF. The CDR3 DNA reads as TGTGCCAGCAGTCCCCTTGGGGGGAGCCCCACAGATACGCAGTATTTT.

The chain links TRBV12-5 to TRBJ2-7, with 8 positions matching TRBD1. Germline values: CDR1 LGHNT, CDR2 FRNRAP. The CDR3 spans 14 residues. As DNA, the CDR3 is TGTGCCAGCAACACCCAGGGGGCAAGAGACGAGCAGTACTTC. Its protein product is CASNTQGARDEQYF.

In its sample, this clone is large. The V gene is TRBV6-8, the J gene TRBJ2-6; D is unclear. With 5 bases removed from V and 0 bases from J, the gap between germline ends came to 8 bases. This CDR3 has 15 residues. Per germline, CDR1 MNHGY and CDR2 SAAAGT. The CDR3 protein is CASSEVHSGANVLTF. Here the CDR3 DNA reads TGTGCCAGCAGTGAGGTCCACTCTGGGGCCAACGTCCTGACTTTC.

CDR3 region: CASSQDWGTGEPQHF. The DNA for the CDR3 is TGCGCCAGCAGCCAGGACTGGGGAACAGGGGAGCCCCAGCATTTT. J is TRBJ1-5 and V is TRBV1; the table gives TRBD1 as D, unverified against the DNA. TRBV1 is noted as a pseudogene. This CDR3 has 15 amino acids.

This rearrangement joins TRBV5-1 to TRBJ1-1, with TRBD1 matching over 10 bases. Germline CDR1 is SGHRS and CDR2 is YFSETQ. The CDR3 has 16 residues. V dropped 4 bases and J dropped 3; count of bases not matched to a gene: 9. The DNA for the CDR3 is TGCGCCAGCAGCAGGGACAGGGGAGGGCAGGACACTGAAGCTTTCTTT. Protein product: CASSRDRGGQDTEAFF.

The chain is built from TRBV5-1 and TRBJ1-1; 7 nucleotides line up with TRBD1. Trimming at V came to 3 bases and at J to 1 base, leaving 3 bases not matched to a gene. The germline CDR1 and CDR2 sequences are SGHRS and YFSETQ. CDR3 length equals 14 residues. The CDR3 coding sequence is TGCGCCAGCAGCTCGTGGACAGGGAACACTGAAGCTTTCTTT. It specifies CASSSWTGNTEAFF.

V usage is TRBV18 and J usage is TRBJ2-3, with a weak D call TRBD2 (6 bases). The CDR3 loop spans 15 amino acids. The germline V and J ends were trimmed by 0 bases and 2 bases, with 9 bases remaining between them. The V gene's germline CDR1 is KGHSH and CDR2 LQKENI. CDR3 sequence: CASSPPSRDTDTQYF. Written as DNA, the CDR3 is TGTGCCAGCTCACCACCCTCGCGGGACACAGATACGCAGTATTTT.

A single count supports this clone. The chain combines TRBV10-2 with TRBJ2-5; D could derive from TRBD1 or TRBD2 (5 bases each). V lost 7 bases and J 5 bases, leaving 11 bases between the germline ends. The germline V gene encodes CDR1 WSHSY and CDR2 SAAADI. The CDR3 is made up of 12 amino acids. The CDR3 reads CASTGAYETQYF. The CDR3 coding sequence is TGCGCCAGCACCGGGGCGTACGAGACCCAGTACTTC.

This clone was detected only a few times. Distinct nucleotide sequences in the sample also encode this CDR3. The chain carries TRBV6-8 and TRBJ1-3; no clear D. With 0 bases removed from V and 0 bases from J, the gap between germline ends came to 6 bases. In germline, CDR1 is MNHGY, CDR2 SAAAGT. This CDR3 comprises 15 residues. The CDR3, as DNA: TGTGCCAGCAGTTACTCGAGGGACTCTGGAAACACCATATATTTT. It specifies CASSYSRDSGNTIYF.

This clone is classed as large. This rearrangement joins TRBV6-8 to TRBJ1-1; 8 nucleotides align to TRBD1. Germline loops: CDR1 MNHGY, CDR2 SAAAGT. V was pared by 6 bases and J by 7 bases, with 7 bases of the junction left unmatched. This CDR3 contains 13 residues. The CDR3 nucleotides are TGTGCCAGCAGAGTCGACAGGGGTGGTGAAGCTTTCTTT. It is translated as CASRVDRGGEAFF.

This chain connects TRBV11-3 to TRBJ2-1; D is uncertain. The germline gives CDR1 SGHNT, CDR2 YENEEA. The CDR3 extends over 16 amino acids. V was clipped by 6 bases and J by 4 bases, with 19 bases between them. CDR3 residues: CASRQFFSAGYNEQFF. Here the CDR3 DNA reads TGTGCCAGCAGGCAATTTTTCTCGGCCGGATACAATGAGCAGTTCTTC.

The rearrangement joins TRBV5-1 to TRBJ1-5, with D hard to call. Deletions cut 0 bases from V and 7 bases from J, with 14 bases between. Germline V lookup: CDR1 SGHRS, CDR2 YFSETQ. This CDR3 region has 15 residues. CDR3 coding DNA: TGCGCCAGCAGCTTGGAGGACGGGCCGGGGCAGCCCCAGCATTTT. Its protein product is CASSLEDGPGQPQHF. The full variable domain, its missing parts supplied by reference TRBV5-1 and TRBJ1-5, is KAGVTQTPRYLIKTRGQQVTLSCSPISGHRSVSWYQQTPGQGLQFLFEYFSETQRNKGNFPGRFSGRQFSNSRSEMNVSTLELGDSALYLCASSLEDGPGQPQHFGDGTRLSIL.

In this sample, this clone turned up once. The V and J genes are TRBV6-8 and TRBJ1-2; D may be TRBD1 (5 bases). Per the germline V gene, CDR1 is MNHGY and CDR2 is SAAAGT. V dropped 7 bases and J dropped 0 bases, with 18 bases sitting between them. This CDR3 is 16 amino acids long. The chain's CDR3 is CASKDSGRLANYGYTF. The CDR3 nucleotides read TGTGCCAGCAAAGACAGCGGACGTCTAGCTAACTATGGCTACACCTTC.

This sequence joins TRBV11-3 and TRBJ2-1; the match to TRBD2 covers 9 bases. Per the germline V gene, CDR1 is SGHNT and CDR2 is YENEEA. V lost 6 bases to trimming and J lost 4 bases; unmatched junction nucleotides: 10. This CDR3 is built from 16 residues. CDR3 region: CASSQEATSGYNEQFF. In nucleotides, the CDR3 is TGTGCCAGCAGTCAAGAGGCGACTAGCGGTTACAATGAGCAGTTCTTC.

The V call is TRBV18, the J call TRBJ1-1, with D unclear. The CDR3 is 15 amino acids. Germline V gene sequence: CDR1 KGHSH, CDR2 LQKENI. The ends were cut back, 2 bases at V and 0 bases at J, with 10 bases in the middle. The CDR3: CASSPGQNMNTEAFF. Here the CDR3 DNA reads TGTGCCAGCTCACCAGGGCAGAACATGAACACTGAAGCTTTCTTT.

The chain employs TRBV12-5 and TRBJ2-4, with D tentatively TRBD1 (7 bases). This CDR3 has 17 amino acids. Germline V gene data show CDR1 as LGHNT and CDR2 as FRNRAP. CDR3 amino acids: CASTMGAGGLAKNIQYF. Here the CDR3 DNA reads TGTGCCAGCACAATGGGGGCAGGGGGGCTAGCCAAAAACATTCAGTACTTC.

V and J are TRBV6-8 and TRBJ1-2; D is ambiguous. V lost 10 bases to trimming and J lost 5 bases, with 17 bases between them. Germline V gene data show CDR1 as MNHGY and CDR2 as SAAAGT. This CDR3 has 13 residues. The CDR3 is CATQDWSVYGYTF. The DNA for the CDR3 is TGTGCCACTCAGGACTGGAGCGTATATGGCTACACCTTC.